The next 14 T cell receptor beta chains were all read from a single sample in a study of blood T cells in healthy people across ages. Alongside a J-beta primer mix, a sample-barcoded 5' primer served in a second PCR lasting about 7 to 12 cycles. TCRdb itself ran the 5' RACE reads through MiXCR, one entry per CDR3 protein. The sample includes more than 650,000 distinct CDR3 sequences, roughly 53% of them seen just once. The sample taken for sequencing was blood. The receptors shown here come from a man older than 75 in good health.

The genes are TRBV20-1 and TRBJ1-1; 8 bases are shared with TRBD1. This CDR3 has 13 amino acids. The V gene end was trimmed by 6 bases and the J gene end by 6 bases; junction bases not matched to a gene: 9. Germline V gene sequence: CDR1 DFQATT, CDR2 SNEGSKA (reference sequence). The chain's CDR3 is CSANFAGGSEAFF. CDR3 in DNA: TGCAGTGCCAATTTCGCAGGGGGCTCTGAAGCTTTCTTT.

This sequence joins TRBV12-3 or TRBV12-4 and TRBJ2-4, with D perhaps matching TRBD1 (5 bases). Between the trimmed V and J ends, which lost 0 bases and 2 bases, there was a span of 14 bases. CDR3 length: 17 residues. Here the CDR3 reads CASSLALGERSKNIQYF. The CDR3 coding sequence is TGTGCCAGCAGTTTAGCGCTAGGGGAACGGTCCAAAAACATTCAGTACTTC.

The chain uses TRBV19 and TRBJ2-7; 7 bases line up with TRBD2. The DNA end lines up better with TRBJ2-5; the J call may be wrong. From germline, CDR1 is LNHDA and CDR2 SQIVND (reference sequence). The CDR3 length is 13 residues. The CDR3 DNA sequence: TGTGCCAGTAGTAGGGCTAGCGGCGAGACCCAGTACTTC. Its protein product is CASSRASGETQYF.

This clonotype turned up a few times. The genes are TRBV5-6 and TRBJ2-1; 13 nucleotides align to TRBD2. In germline, CDR1 is SGHDT, CDR2 YYEEEE. This CDR3 has 17 residues. Unmatched junction bases numbered 15, after V lost 7 bases and J lost 8 bases. The CDR3 here is CASPHYLTSGREDEQFF. DNA of the CDR3: TGTGCCAGCCCCCATTATTTAACTAGCGGGAGGGAGGATGAGCAGTTCTTC.

The chain recombines TRBV6-1 with TRBJ1-4, with D unresolved. Trimming left V 8 bases short and J 7 bases short, with 29 bases between. This CDR3 contains 18 residues. Looked up from germline, CDR1 is MNHNS and CDR2 is SASEGT. CDR3: CASASDEANIRVGEKLFF. DNA of the CDR3: TGTGCCAGCGCAAGCGACGAAGCCAACATCCGCGTCGGTGAAAAACTGTTTTTT.

Only one count was recorded for this clonotype. V is TRBV29-1 and J is TRBJ1-2, with a weak D call TRBD1 (6 bases). From germline, CDR1 is SQVTM and CDR2 ANQGSEA. V dropped 4 bases and J dropped 2 bases, with 14 bases sitting between them. CDR3 length: 14 amino acids. The CDR3: CSVGGQRQNYGYTF. In DNA, the CDR3 is TGCAGCGTTGGCGGACAGAGACAAAACTATGGCTACACCTTC.

In its sample, this clonotype was seen a few times. The genes are TRBV27 and TRBJ2-7; tentative D call: TRBD1 (6 bases). Germline lookup yields CDR1 MNHEY and CDR2 SMNVEV (reference sequence). The CDR3 runs to 15 residues. V shed 5 bases and J shed 2 bases, with 16 bases lying between them. CDR3 residues: CASSPRMTGAYEQYF. The CDR3 nucleotides are TGTGCCAGCAGTCCAAGAATGACAGGAGCCTACGAGCAGTACTTC.

The chain is built from TRBV28 and TRBJ2-5; TRBD2 aligns across 8 bases. With V trimmed by 6 bases and J by 5 bases, 8 bases remained unmatched. The CDR3 has 14 amino acids. The germline gives CDR1 MDHEN, CDR2 SYDVKM. In DNA, the CDR3 is TGTGCCAGCAGACCGCCGGCTAGCGGGGAGACCCAGTACTTC. Its translation is CASRPPASGETQYF. Supplemented by reference TRBV28 and TRBJ2-5, the full variable domain reads DVKVTQSSRYLVKRTGEKVFLECVQDMDHENMFWYRQDPGLGLRLIYFSYDVKMKEKGDIPEGYSVSREKKERFSLILESASTNQTSMYLCASRPPASGETQYFGPGTRLLVL.

This clonotype appeared a few times. The chain employs TRBV12-3 or TRBV12-4 and TRBJ1-2, with 8 bases matching TRBD1. V dropped 6 bases and J dropped 5; count of bases not matched to a gene: 8. This CDR3 has 14 residues. The CDR3 sequence is CASRPRTGTYGYTF. The CDR3 region has the DNA TGTGCCAGCAGGCCGCGGACAGGGACATATGGCTACACCTTC.

This sequence joins TRBV15 and TRBJ2-4, with D maybe TRBD1 (6 bases). V dropped 1 base and J dropped 7 bases, with 14 bases sitting between them. The CDR3 covers 15 residues. Germline loops: CDR1 LNHNV, CDR2 YYDKDF (reference sequence). The DNA for the CDR3 is TGTGCCACCAGCAGAGCACAGGGTGAGGGGAACATTCAGTACTTC. Protein sequence: CATSRAQGEGNIQYF.

The chain joins TRBV5-1 to TRBJ2-7, with 7 nucleotides matching TRBD1. Germline lookup yields CDR1 SGHRS and CDR2 YFSETQ. The J segment lost 7 bases and the V segment lost 7 bases, leaving 17 bases of the junction unmatched. This CDR3 is built from 15 residues. The CDR3 region has the DNA TGCGCCAGCCGTGAAGTCCGAGACAGGGCAAGGGAGCAGTACTTC. Encoded protein: CASREVRDRAREQYF.

CDR3 loop: CASAPRNRGLDEQFF. The CDR3, as DNA: TGTGCCAGCGCCCCACGAAACAGGGGGCTTGATGAGCAGTTCTTC. The chain links TRBV25-1 to TRBJ2-1; TRBD1 matches at 9 bases. V shed 8 bases and J 8 bases; nucleotides not matched to a gene: 13. The CDR3 contains 15 residues. Germline loops: CDR1 MGHDK, CDR2 SYGVNS.

This chain uses TRBV7-2 with TRBJ2-7; D is unclear. Germline values: CDR1 SGHTA, CDR2 FQGNSA. With 1 base removed from V and 2 bases from J, the gap between germline ends came to 9 bases. The CDR3 runs 14 residues. The CDR3 region has the DNA TGTGCCAGCAGCTTAGGGACCGTCACCTACGAGCAGTACTTC. It encodes CASSLGTVTYEQYF. Using reference TRBV7-2 and TRBJ2-7 for the parts outside the CDR3, the full variable domain is GAGVSQSPSNKVTEKGKDVELRCDPISGHTALYWYRQSLGQGLEFLIYFQGNSAPDKSGLPSDRFSAERTGGSVSTLTIQRTQQEDSAVYLCASSLGTVTYEQYFGPGTRLTVT.

The chain combines TRBV6-1 with TRBJ1-5, with TRBD1 as a possible D gene (5 bases). Germline CDR1 and CDR2: MNHNS and SASEGT. Trimming stripped 3 bases from V and 2 bases from J, with 11 bases between. This CDR3 is built from 15 residues. The CDR3 sequence is CASSDRQGGNQPQHF. CDR3 nucleotide sequence: TGTGCCAGCAGTGATCGCCAGGGTGGCAATCAGCCCCAGCATTTT.